What follows describes a single TCR beta chain. This specimen comes from a study of blood T cell repertoires in COVID-19. Whole-study context: Sites in the United States, Italy and Spain provided acute and convalescent COVID-19 samples. T cells, B-cell-depleted T cells, or PBMCs provided the cDNA or gDNA that served as material.

Measured with immunoSEQ multiplex PCR; TCRdb has only the in-frame clones, and not every one. The profile shows tens of thousands of clones, roughly 87% of them singletons. The germline V gene has CDR1 SGHNT and CDR2 YENEEA. J was trimmed by 6 bases and V by 1 base; bases with no gene match: 3. The CDR3 totals 14 residues. The source material was peripheral blood. The rearrangement links TRBV11-3 to TRBJ2-7, with TRBD1 matching over 10 bases. The TCR was taken from a man aged 45 to 65 with acute or convalescent COVID-19. For the CDR3, the DNA is TGTGCCAGCAGCTTAGGGGACAGGGGCTCCGAGCAGTACTTC. Its translation: CASSLGDRGSEQYF.